The present TCR beta chain was sequenced within a study of neurological immune-mediated disorders. Findings and caveats of the study: The study phylogenetically grouped the repertoires of 18 of 34 multiple sclerosis patients into one related-CDR3 cluster, a possible signature. None of the CDR3 amino acid sequences in expanded clones turned up in more than one subject, which points to private repertoires in all groups.

Trimming removed 7 bases at V and 0 bases at J, with 20 bases between. Germline assignment: CDR1 SGHTS and CDR2 YDEGEE. The CDR3 consists of 16 residues. This clonotype was seen repeatedly, ten times or more. Its specificity is not known. 5'RACE with 10-nucleotide random UMIs generated the cDNA. TCRdb fed the 5' RACE reads into MiXCR, producing one record per CDR3 protein. Found here are roughly 9,800 distinct CDR3 sequences, more than 20% of them singletons; the top ten hold around 13%. The chain recombines TRBV5-8 with TRBJ2-7, with D possibly called TRBD1 or TRBD2 (5 bases each). The sequence was collected from a woman in her 40s with multiple sclerosis. The sequenced material came from CD8+ T cells from blood. As DNA, the CDR3 is TGTGCCAGCCCCGACTTAGGGACGGAAAGCTCCTACGAGCAGTACTTC. Amino acid sequence: CASPDLGTESSYEQYF.